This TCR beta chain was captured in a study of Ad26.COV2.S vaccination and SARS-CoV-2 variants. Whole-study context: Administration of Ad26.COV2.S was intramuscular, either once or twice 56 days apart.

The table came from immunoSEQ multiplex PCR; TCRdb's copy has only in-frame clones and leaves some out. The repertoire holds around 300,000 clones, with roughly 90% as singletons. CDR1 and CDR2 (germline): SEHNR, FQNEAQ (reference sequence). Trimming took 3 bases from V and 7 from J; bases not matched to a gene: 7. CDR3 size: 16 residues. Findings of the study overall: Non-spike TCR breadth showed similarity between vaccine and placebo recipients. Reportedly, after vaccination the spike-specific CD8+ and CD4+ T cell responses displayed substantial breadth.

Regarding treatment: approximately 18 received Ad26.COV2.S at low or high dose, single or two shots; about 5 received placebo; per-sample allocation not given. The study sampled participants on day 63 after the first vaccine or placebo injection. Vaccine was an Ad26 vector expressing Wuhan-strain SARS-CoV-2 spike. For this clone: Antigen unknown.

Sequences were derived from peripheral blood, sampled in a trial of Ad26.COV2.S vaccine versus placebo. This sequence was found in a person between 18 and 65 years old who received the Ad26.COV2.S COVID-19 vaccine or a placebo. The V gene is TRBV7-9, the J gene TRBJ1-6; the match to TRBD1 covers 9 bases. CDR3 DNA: TGTGCCAGCAGCTTCGGACAGGGGTTCGGGAATTCACCCCTCCACTTT. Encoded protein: CASSFGQGFGNSPLHF.